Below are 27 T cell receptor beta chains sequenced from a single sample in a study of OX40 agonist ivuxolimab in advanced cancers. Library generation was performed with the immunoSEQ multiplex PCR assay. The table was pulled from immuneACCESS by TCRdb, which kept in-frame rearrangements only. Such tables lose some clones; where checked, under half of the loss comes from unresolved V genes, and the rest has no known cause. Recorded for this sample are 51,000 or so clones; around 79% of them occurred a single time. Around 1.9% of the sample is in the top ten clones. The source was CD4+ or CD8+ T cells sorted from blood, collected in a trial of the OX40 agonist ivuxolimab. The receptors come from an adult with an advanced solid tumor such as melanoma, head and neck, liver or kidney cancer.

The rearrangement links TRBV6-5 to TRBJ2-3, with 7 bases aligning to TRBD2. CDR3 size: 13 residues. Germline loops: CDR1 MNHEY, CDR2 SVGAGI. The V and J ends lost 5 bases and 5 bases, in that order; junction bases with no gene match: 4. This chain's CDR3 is CASSTPGGDTQYF. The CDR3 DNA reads TGTGCCAGCAGTACCCCGGGGGGAGATACGCAGTATTTT.

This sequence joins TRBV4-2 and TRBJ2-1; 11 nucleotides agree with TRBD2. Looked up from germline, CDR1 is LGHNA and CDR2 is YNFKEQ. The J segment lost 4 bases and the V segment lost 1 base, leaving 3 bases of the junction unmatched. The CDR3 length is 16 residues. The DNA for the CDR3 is TGTGCCAGCAGCCAAGGGGCTAGCGGGAGGTACAATGAGCAGTTCTTC. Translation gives CASSQGASGRYNEQFF.

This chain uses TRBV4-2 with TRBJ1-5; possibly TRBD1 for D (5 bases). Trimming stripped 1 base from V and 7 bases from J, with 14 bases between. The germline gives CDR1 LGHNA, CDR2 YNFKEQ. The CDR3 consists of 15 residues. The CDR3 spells CASSQGGRDRQPQHF. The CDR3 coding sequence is TGTGCCAGCAGCCAAGGGGGCAGGGACCGACAGCCCCAGCATTTT.

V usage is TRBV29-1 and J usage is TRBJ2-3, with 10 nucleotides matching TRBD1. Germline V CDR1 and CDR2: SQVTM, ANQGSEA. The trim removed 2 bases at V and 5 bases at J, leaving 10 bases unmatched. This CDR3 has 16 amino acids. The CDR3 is CSVEPIDRGRRDTQYF. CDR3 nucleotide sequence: TGCAGCGTTGAACCGATTGACAGGGGGCGGCGAGATACGCAGTATTTT.

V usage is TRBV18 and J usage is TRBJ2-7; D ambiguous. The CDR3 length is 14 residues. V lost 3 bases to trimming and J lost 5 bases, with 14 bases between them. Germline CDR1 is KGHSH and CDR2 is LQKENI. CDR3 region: CASSPTRVAHEQYF. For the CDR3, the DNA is TGTGCCAGCTCACCGACCCGGGTAGCCCACGAGCAGTACTTC.

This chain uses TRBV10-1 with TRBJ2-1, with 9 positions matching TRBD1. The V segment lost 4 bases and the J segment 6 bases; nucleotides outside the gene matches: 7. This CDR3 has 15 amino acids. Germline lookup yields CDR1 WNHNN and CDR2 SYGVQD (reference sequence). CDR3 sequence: CASSGRTGGFNEQFF. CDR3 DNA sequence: TGCGCCAGCAGTGGAAGAACAGGGGGCTTCAATGAGCAGTTCTTC.

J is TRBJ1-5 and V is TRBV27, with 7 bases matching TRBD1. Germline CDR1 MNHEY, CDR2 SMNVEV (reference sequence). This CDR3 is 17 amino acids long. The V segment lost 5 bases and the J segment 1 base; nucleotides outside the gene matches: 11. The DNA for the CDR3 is TGTGCCAGCAGTCGACAGGGAGGTGTTATGAGCAATCAGCCCCAGCATTTT. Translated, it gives CASSRQGGVMSNQPQHF.

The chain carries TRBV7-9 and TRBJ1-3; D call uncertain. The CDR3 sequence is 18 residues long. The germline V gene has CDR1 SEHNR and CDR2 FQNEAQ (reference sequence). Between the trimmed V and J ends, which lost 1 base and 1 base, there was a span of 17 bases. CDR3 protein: CASSLVSGGLRSGNTIYF. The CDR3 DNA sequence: TGTGCCAGCAGCTTAGTTTCAGGCGGGCTAAGGTCTGGAAACACCATATATTTT.

The CDR3 DNA sequence: TGTGCCAGCAGTTACGGAGTAGCGGCTAGCACAGATACGCAGTATTTT. Protein sequence: CASSYGVAASTDTQYF. The genes are TRBV6-5 and TRBJ2-3; tentative D call: TRBD2 (6 bases). Germline values: CDR1 MNHEY, CDR2 SVGAGI. This CDR3 has 16 amino acids. V lost 2 bases, J lost 0 bases, and 12 bases lay in between.

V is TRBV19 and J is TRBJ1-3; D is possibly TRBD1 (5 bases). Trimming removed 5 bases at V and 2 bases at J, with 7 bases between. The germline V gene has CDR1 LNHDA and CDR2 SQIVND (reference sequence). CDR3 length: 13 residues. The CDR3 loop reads CASSGTPGNTIYF. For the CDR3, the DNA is TGTGCCAGTAGTGGGACGCCTGGAAACACCATATATTTT. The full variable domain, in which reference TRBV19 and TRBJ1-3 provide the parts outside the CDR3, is DGGITQSPKYLFRKEGQNVTLSCEQNLNHDAMYWYRQDPGQGLRLIYYSQIVNDFQKGDIAEGYSVSREKKESFPLTVTSAQKNPTAFYLCASSGTPGNTIYFGEGSWLTVV.

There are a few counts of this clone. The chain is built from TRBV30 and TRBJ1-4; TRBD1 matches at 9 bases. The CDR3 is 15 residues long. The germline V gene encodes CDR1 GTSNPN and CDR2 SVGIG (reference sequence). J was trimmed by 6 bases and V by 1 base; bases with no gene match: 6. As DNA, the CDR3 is TGTGCCTGGAGTGCCAAGGGACAGGGTCATGAAAAACTGTTTTTT. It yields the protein CAWSAKGQGHEKLFF.

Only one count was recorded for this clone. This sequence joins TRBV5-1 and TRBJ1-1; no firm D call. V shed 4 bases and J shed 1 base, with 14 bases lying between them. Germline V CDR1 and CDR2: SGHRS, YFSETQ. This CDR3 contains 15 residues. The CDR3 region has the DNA TGCGCCAGCAGCGTGACCTCCCAGGAGAACACTGAAGCTTTCTTT. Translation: CASSVTSQENTEAFF.

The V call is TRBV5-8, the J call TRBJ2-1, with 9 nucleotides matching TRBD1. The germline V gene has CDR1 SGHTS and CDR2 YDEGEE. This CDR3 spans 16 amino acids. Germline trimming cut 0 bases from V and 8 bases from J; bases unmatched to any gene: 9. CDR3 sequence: CASSLEPGQGRDEQFF. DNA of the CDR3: TGTGCCAGCAGCTTGGAGCCGGGACAGGGTAGGGATGAGCAGTTCTTC.

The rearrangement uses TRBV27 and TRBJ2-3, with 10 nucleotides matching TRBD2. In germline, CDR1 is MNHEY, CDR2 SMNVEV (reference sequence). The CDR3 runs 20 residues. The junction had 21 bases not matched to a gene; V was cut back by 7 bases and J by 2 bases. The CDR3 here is CASIPRSGGPYHYLTDTQYF. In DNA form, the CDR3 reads TGTGCCAGCATCCCGCGTAGCGGGGGGCCTTACCACTACCTCACAGATACGCAGTATTTT.

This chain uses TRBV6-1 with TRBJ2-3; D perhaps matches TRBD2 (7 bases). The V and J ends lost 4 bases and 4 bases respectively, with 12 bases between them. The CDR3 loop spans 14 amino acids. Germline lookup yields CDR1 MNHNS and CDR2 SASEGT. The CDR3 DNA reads TGTGCCAGCAGTGGAGGGGGGGCCCCAGATACGCAGTATTTT. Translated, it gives CASSGGGAPDTQYF.

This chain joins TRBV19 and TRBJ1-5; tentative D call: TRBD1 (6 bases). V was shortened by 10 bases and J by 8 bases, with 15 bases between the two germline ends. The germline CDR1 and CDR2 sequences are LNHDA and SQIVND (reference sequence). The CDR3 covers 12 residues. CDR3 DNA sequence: TGTGCCACTCTCGAACCAGGGGAGCCCCAGCATTTT. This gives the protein CATLEPGEPQHF.

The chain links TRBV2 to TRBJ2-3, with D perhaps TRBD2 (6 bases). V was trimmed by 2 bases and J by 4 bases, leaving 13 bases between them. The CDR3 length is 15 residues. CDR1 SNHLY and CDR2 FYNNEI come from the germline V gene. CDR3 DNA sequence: TGTGCCAGCAGTGAAAGTAGCGGTAGCGCAGATACGCAGTATTTT. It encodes CASSESSGSADTQYF.

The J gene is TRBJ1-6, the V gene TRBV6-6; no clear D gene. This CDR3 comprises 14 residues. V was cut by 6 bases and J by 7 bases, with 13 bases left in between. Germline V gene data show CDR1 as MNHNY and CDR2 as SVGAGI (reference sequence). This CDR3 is CASSRGGVNSPLHF. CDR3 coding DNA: TGTGCCAGCAGCCGGGGAGGTGTGAATTCACCCCTCCACTTT.

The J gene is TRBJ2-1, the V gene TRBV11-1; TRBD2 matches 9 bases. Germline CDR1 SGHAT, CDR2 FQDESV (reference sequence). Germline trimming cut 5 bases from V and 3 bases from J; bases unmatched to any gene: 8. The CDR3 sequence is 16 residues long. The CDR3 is CASSLVAGGRYNEQFF. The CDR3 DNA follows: TGTGCCAGCAGCCTAGTGGCGGGGGGGCGCTACAATGAGCAGTTCTTC.

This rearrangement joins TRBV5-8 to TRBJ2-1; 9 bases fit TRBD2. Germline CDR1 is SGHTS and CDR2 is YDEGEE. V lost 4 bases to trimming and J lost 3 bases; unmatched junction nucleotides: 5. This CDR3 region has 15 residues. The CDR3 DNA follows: TGTGCCAGCAGCCTAGCGGGAACGTTCTACAATGAGCAGTTCTTC. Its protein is CASSLAGTFYNEQFF. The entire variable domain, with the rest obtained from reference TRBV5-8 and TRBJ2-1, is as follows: EAGVTQSPTHLIKTRGQQATLRCSPISGHTSVYWYQQALGLGLQFLLWYDEGEERNRGNFPPRFSGRQFPNYSSELNVNALELEDSALYLCASSLAGTFYNEQFFGPGTRLTVL.

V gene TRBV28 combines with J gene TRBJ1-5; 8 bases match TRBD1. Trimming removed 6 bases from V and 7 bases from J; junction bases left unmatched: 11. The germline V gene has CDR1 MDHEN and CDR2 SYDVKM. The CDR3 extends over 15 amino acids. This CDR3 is CASSQTGGLWQPQHF. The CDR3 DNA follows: TGTGCCAGCAGCCAAACAGGGGGACTTTGGCAGCCCCAGCATTTT.

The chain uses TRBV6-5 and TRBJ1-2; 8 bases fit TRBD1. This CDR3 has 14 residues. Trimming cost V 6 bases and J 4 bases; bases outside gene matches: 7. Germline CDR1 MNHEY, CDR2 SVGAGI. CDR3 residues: CASRTDRGGYGYTF. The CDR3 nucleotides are TGTGCCAGCAGAACCGACAGGGGCGGCTATGGCTACACCTTC.

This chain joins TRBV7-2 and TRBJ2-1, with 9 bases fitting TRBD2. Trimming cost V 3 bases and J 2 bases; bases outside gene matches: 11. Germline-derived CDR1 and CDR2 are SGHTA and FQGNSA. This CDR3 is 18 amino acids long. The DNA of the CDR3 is TGTGCCAGCAGCTTGGTCGCGGGAGGGGGAGCTACCTACAATGAGCAGTTCTTC. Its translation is CASSLVAGGGATYNEQFF.

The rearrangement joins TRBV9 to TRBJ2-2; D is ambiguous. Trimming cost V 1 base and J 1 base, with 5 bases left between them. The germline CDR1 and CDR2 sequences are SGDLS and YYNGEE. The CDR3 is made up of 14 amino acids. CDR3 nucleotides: TGTGCCAGCAGCGTAAGGTGGAACACCGGGGAGCTGTTTTTT. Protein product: CASSVRWNTGELFF.

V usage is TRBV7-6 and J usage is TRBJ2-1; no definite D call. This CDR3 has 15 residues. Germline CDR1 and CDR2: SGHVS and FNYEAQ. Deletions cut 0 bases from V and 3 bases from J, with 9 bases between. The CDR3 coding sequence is TGTGCCAGCAGCTTAGCACTGCCGGGCTACAATGAGCAGTTCTTC. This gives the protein CASSLALPGYNEQFF.

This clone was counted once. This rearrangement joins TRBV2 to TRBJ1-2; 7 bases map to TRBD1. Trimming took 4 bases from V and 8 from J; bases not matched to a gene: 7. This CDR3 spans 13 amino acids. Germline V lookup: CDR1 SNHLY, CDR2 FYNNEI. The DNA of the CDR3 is TGTGCCAGCAGTGTGATTAGGGACAGCGGCTACACCTTC. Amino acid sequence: CASSVIRDSGYTF.

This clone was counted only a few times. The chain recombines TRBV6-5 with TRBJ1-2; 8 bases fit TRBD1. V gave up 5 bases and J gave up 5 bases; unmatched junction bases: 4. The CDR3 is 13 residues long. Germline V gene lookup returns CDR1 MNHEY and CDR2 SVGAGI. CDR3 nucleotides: TGTGCCAGCAGTGACGGGACAGGTTATGGCTACACCTTC. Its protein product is CASSDGTGYGYTF.